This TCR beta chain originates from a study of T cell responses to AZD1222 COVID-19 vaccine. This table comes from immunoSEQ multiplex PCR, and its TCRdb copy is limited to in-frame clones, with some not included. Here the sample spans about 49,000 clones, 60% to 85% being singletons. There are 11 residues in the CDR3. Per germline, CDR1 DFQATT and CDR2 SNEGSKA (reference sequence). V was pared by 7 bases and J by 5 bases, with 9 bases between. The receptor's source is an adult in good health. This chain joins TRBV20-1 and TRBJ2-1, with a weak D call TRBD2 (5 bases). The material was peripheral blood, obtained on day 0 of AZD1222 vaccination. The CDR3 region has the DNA TGCAGTGGGATGCGGGACAATGAGCAGTTCTTC. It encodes CSGMRDNEQFF.